This T cell receptor (beta chain) was documented in a study of cytomegalovirus exposure and HLA in healthy donors. Study outcomes and limitations: Most TCR sequences were uncommon, yet certain public TCRs appeared in many donors.

The CDR3 consists of 19 residues. Germline CDR1 SEHNR, CDR2 FQNEAQ (reference sequence). The V gene end was trimmed by 5 bases and the J gene end by 2 bases; junction bases not matched to a gene: 18. This PCR relied on a set of 60 Vbeta primers and 13 Jbeta primers. Here immunoSEQ multiplex PCR was the method, and the copy in TCRdb shows in-frame clones only, minus some. Here the sample spans around 180,000 clones, approximately 80% being singletons. Of note for this clone: The antigen is not known.

The sequence came from a male donor in good health and CMV-seronegative. The rearrangement uses TRBV7-9 and TRBJ1-5, with 7 bases lining up with TRBD1. The sample was PBMCs. The CDR3: CASSADNWETGTRNQPQHF. The CDR3 DNA follows: TGTGCCAGCAGCGCTGACAACTGGGAGACAGGGACTCGCAATCAGCCCCAGCATTTT. Full variable domain (missing parts from reference TRBV7-9 and TRBJ1-5): DTGVSQNPRHKITKRGQNVTFRCDPISEHNRLYWYRQTLGQGPEFLTYFQNEAQLEKSRLLSDRFSAERPKGSFSTLEIQRTEQGDSAMYLCASSADNWETGTRNQPQHFGDGTRLSIL.